These T cell receptor beta chains were read from a single sample in a study of blood T cells in healthy people across ages. TCRdb processed the 5' RACE reads anew with MiXCR; each CDR3 protein has one entry. The sample contains hundreds of thousands of distinct CDR3 sequences, 40% to 50% of which appear only once. The sequencing input was blood. Receptors originate from an older man in good health. CDR3s include the opening cysteine and the closing phenylalanine or tryptophan. D genes are given only for firm matches. For some rows the clone size is stated as once, few or many, or as a class when expanded; others skip it.

clone_size,d_call,j_call,v_call,cdr3_nt,cdr3_aa
few,NA,TRBJ2-1,TRBV12-3/TRBV12-4,TGTGCCAGCAGTTCGCCCCCTAGAAATGAGCAGTTCTTC,CASSSPPRNEQFF
NA,NA,TRBJ2-2,TRBV11-3,TGTGCCAGCAGCTTCTACGCTTCGGGCACCGGGGAGCTGTTTTTT,CASSFYASGTGELFF
few,NA,TRBJ2-3,TRBV20-1,TGCAGTGCGCCAACCATAGCGGAGAGCACAGATACGCAGTATTTT,CSAPTIAESTDTQYF
few,TRBD1,TRBJ2-7,TRBV7-2,TGTGCCAGCAGCTTAGGTAGCGGACAGGGAACCTACGAGCAGTACTTC,CASSLGSGQGTYEQYF
few,TRBD2,TRBJ2-1,TRBV20-1,TGCAGTGCAGCTAGCGGGAGTAGTATCAATGAGCAGTTCTTC,CSAASGSSINEQFF
many,TRBD1,TRBJ2-1,TRBV5-1,TGCGCCAGCAGCTTGGCGGGACAGGACAATGAGCAGTTCTTC,CASSLAGQDNEQFF
NA,TRBD1,TRBJ1-2,TRBV6-6,TGTGCCAGCAGTTACTCTGACAGGGGAGATGGCTACACCTTC,CASSYSDRGDGYTF
many,NA,TRBJ2-3,TRBV28,TGTGCCAGCAGTACTTTCACAGATACGCAGTATTTT,CASSTFTDTQYF
NA,NA,TRBJ2-5,TRBV7-8,TGTGCCAGCAGCCGGGGACTCCGAAATTCCCAAGAGACCCAGTACTTC,CASSRGLRNSQETQYF
few,TRBD1,TRBJ2-7,TRBV4-1,TGCGCCAGCAGCCAAGATCCCCCAAGCGACAGGGCCTACGAGCAGTACTTC,CASSQDPPSDRAYEQYF
NA,TRBD2,TRBJ2-1,TRBV5-6,TGTGCCAGCAGCCTGGGACTAGCGGGAGGCTGGGAGACCCAGTTCTTC,CASSLGLAGGWETQFF
NA,TRBD2,TRBJ2-5,TRBV20-1,TGCAGTGCCCCAGGGCACACGCGGGGGTTTCAAGAGACCCAGTACTTC,CSAPGHTRGFQETQYF
NA,TRBD1,TRBJ2-1,TRBV20-1,TGCAGTGCTCCGGGACAGGGCCCATACAATGAGCAGTTCTTC,CSAPGQGPYNEQFF
NA,TRBD2,TRBJ2-7,TRBV7-2,TGTGCCAGCAGCTCAGTGGCAGCGGGGAGCTCCTACGAGCAGTACTTC,CASSSVAAGSSYEQYF
NA,NA,TRBJ1-2,TRBV10-2,TGCGCCAGCAGTGATCCGGGCCGGGGCTATGGCTACACCTTC,CASSDPGRGYGYTF
NA,NA,TRBJ1-3,TRBV4-2,TGTGCCAGCAGCCAAACAGGGAAAACGGACTCTGGAAACACCATATATTTT,CASSQTGKTDSGNTIYF
NA,NA,TRBJ2-4,TRBV7-2,TGTGCCAGCAGCTTAGACGCAGGGCTAGCCAAAAACATTCCGTACTTC,CASSLDAGLAKNIPYF
NA,NA,TRBJ2-7,TRBV5-1,TGCGCCAGCAGCTTGGATGTCGGGGGCTACGAGCAGTACTTC,CASSLDVGGYEQYF
few,TRBD2,TRBJ2-7,TRBV6-2/TRBV6-3,TGTGCCAGCAGTTACGGAGGGACTAGCGGTTACGAGCAGTACTTC,CASSYGGTSGYEQYF
NA,TRBD1,TRBJ2-7,TRBV5-1,TGTGCCAGCAGTTTCACCTCAGGGGGCTCCTACGAGCAGTACTTC,CASSFTSGGSYEQYF
few,TRBD1,TRBJ2-7,TRBV4-2,TGTGCCAGCAGCAGATCCGGGACAGGGGGCGACGAGCAGTACTTC,CASSRSGTGGDEQYF
NA,TRBD1,TRBJ2-7,TRBV14,TGTGCCAGCAGCCCCAGGGGGCCCAACGAGCAGTACTTC,CASSPRGPNEQYF
NA,NA,TRBJ2-3,TRBV5-6,TGTGCCAGCAGCTTGTCGGCAGACCGCACAGATACGCAGTATTTT,CASSLSADRTDTQYF
many,NA,TRBJ2-7,TRBV20-1,TGCAGTGCTAGAGATTTGTTAAGGAGGGCCAGGTTCTGTCTCGAGCAGTACTTC,CSARDLLRRARFCLEQYF
few,NA,TRBJ1-2,TRBV28,TGTGCCAGCAGTTTGGTCAACGGGCCTGGCTACACCTTC,CASSLVNGPGYTF
NA,TRBD2,TRBJ2-7,TRBV4-2,TGTGCCAGCAGCCACTACCCGACTAGCGGGGCAGGCTACGAGCAGTACTTC,CASSHYPTSGAGYEQYF
NA,NA,TRBJ2-1,TRBV11-2,TGTGCCAGCAGCACGATTGAGCAGTTCTTC,CASSTIEQFF
many,NA,TRBJ2-7,TRBV7-3,TGTGCCAGCAGCTCGGGGAATAGGGCCCAGGAGCAGTACTTC,CASSSGNRAQEQYF
few,TRBD1,TRBJ1-2,TRBV30,TGTGCCTGGAGTGTAGGGACAGCGGCTGGCTACACCTTC,CAWSVGTAAGYTF
NA,TRBD2,TRBJ2-3,TRBV7-2,TGTGCCAGCAGCCCCGGGACTAGCGGTCATACGCAGTATTTT,CASSPGTSGHTQYF
few,TRBD2,TRBJ2-3,TRBV28,TGTGCCAGCAGTTTACTAGCGGGAGGGCGAGGAGATACGCAGTATTTT,CASSLLAGGRGDTQYF
NA,NA,TRBJ2-5,TRBV7-2,TGTGCCAGCAGCTGGAGGGGGGTGGACCAAGAGACCCAGTACTTC,CASSWRGVDQETQYF
NA,NA,TRBJ2-3,TRBV3-1,TGTGCCAGCAGCCCCCGAGCGGGTTATAGCACAGATACGCAGTATTTT,CASSPRAGYSTDTQYF
NA,NA,TRBJ2-5,TRBV15,TGTGCCACCAGCAGCAGGCAAGAGACCCAGTACTTC,CATSSRQETQYF
NA,NA,TRBJ2-3,TRBV7-2,TGTGCCAGCAGCCGGGCCACGGGGGGCAGCACAGATATGCAGTATTTT,CASSRATGGSTDMQYF
once,TRBD2,TRBJ2-1,TRBV6-6,TGTGCCAGCAATACGGGACTAGCGGGAGTAGGGCATGAGCAGTTCTTC,CASNTGLAGVGHEQFF
NA,NA,TRBJ1-4,TRBV18,TGTGCCAGCTCCACCGGGATCCTAGGCGAAAAACTGTTTTTT,CASSTGILGEKLFF
NA,NA,TRBJ2-6,TRBV5-4,TGTGCCAGCAGCCCGCCACGGGATGGTGGGGCCAACGTCCTGACTTTC,CASSPPRDGGANVLTF
few,NA,TRBJ2-1,TRBV5-1,TGCGCCAGCAGCTTGGCCCCCTTGGCGGGGCCATACAATGAGCAGTTCTTC,CASSLAPLAGPYNEQFF
NA,NA,TRBJ1-1,TRBV20-1,TGCAGTGCGACGATAAGGCCGGACACTGAAGCTTTCTTT,CSATIRPDTEAFF
many,TRBD1,TRBJ2-7,TRBV4-3,TGCGCCAGCAGCCTAAACAGGGGGTACGAGCAGTACTTC,CASSLNRGYEQYF
NA,NA,TRBJ2-5,TRBV6-1,TGTGCCAGCAGTGTTGACAGTGCCGGTCTCGAGACCCAGTACTTC,CASSVDSAGLETQYF
NA,NA,TRBJ2-7,TRBV20-1,TGCAGTGCGGAATTTAGTGTCTACGAGCAGTACTTC,CSAEFSVYEQYF
few,TRBD1,TRBJ2-1,TRBV20-1,TGCAGTGCTTCTGGACAGGGGGCCACTAGTGAGCAGTTCTTC,CSASGQGATSEQFF
few,NA,TRBJ2-5,TRBV27,TGTGCCAGCAATCCGCCGGGGGAGACCCAGTACTTC,CASNPPGETQYF
few,NA,TRBJ2-3,TRBV4-3,TGCGCCAGCAGCCAAGGGGAGGTCGGTTCAGATACGCAGTATTTT,CASSQGEVGSDTQYF
NA,NA,TRBJ2-1,TRBV29-1,TGCAGCGTTGAACGCTACAATGAGCAGTTCTTC,CSVERYNEQFF